The sequence of this T cell receptor (beta chain) was determined in a study of CD8+CD57+ T cells in acquired aplastic anemia. Broader study findings: Shared by patients and controls, almost 30 CD8+ CDR3s were abundant in patients.

Of note for this clonotype: Its antigen remains unidentified.

Genomic DNA templated the TCR beta VDJ and CDR3 profiling. In TCRdb, the reads were re-called with MiXCR into one record per CDR3 protein. The top ten hold under 1.2% of the sample, which has about 160,000 distinct CDR3 sequences, around 45% seen once. The receptor was isolated from a human donor in good health. Sequencing input: sorted CD4+, CD8+, or CD8+CD57+ T cells (not recorded which) from PBMCs.

CDR3 amino acids: CAISDRAGQPQHF. In DNA form, the CDR3 reads TGTGCCATCAGTGATCGGGCAGGACAGCCCCAGCATTTT. This chain joins TRBV10-3 and TRBJ1-5; D ambiguous. CDR3 length: 13 residues. Germline assignment: CDR1 ENHRY and CDR2 SYGVKD. V was pared by 3 bases and J by 7 bases, with 10 bases between.